This TCR beta chain appears in the sequencing data of a study of cytomegalovirus exposure and HLA in healthy donors. The repertoire was sequenced with immunoSEQ multiplex PCR; TCRdb's copy has only in-frame clones and lacks some. The sample carries 45,000 to 65,000 clones, 89% recorded once. A word on this clone: Its antigen remains unidentified.

The germline V gene encodes CDR1 SQVTM and CDR2 ANQGSEA. V was cut by 6 bases and J by 4 bases, with 15 bases left in between. CDR3 length: 14 residues. Overall study findings and caveats: The classifier, whose performance was assessed in both the original and validation cohorts, reportedly diagnosed cytomegalovirus status with high specificity and sensitivity. Among the CMV-associated chains, three were confirmed in vitro as specific for CMV antigens. Most TCR sequences were seen very rarely across donors, but some public TCRs occurred in many.

The sequence was collected from a woman aged 18-35 years in good health and CMV-seronegative. The chain is built from TRBV29-1 and TRBJ1-4; no firm D call. Sequencing input: PBMCs. The CDR3 coding sequence is TGCAGCGTCTACGTTACGGAGAGTAATGAAAAACTGTTTTTT. This sequence encodes CSVYVTESNEKLFF. The full variable domain, rest sourced from reference TRBV29-1 and TRBJ1-4, is SAVISQKPSRDICQRGTSLTIQCQVDSQVTMMFWYRQQPGQSLTLIATANQGSEATYESGFVIDKFPISRPNLTFSTLTVSNMSPEDSSIYLCSVYVTESNEKLFFGSGTQLSVL.